This is a list of T cell receptor beta chains from one sample in a study of T cell responses to AZD1222 COVID-19 vaccine. The table came from immunoSEQ multiplex PCR; TCRdb's copy has only in-frame clones and leaves some out. The table has about 130,000 clones, approximately 88% seen once. The sample consisted of peripheral blood, taken on day 0 of AZD1222 vaccination. These receptors were obtained from an adult in good health. Both conserved end residues are part of each CDR3. The D gene is left open where the match is weak. Size values are once, few and many counts, or a class for expanded clones, and some rows have none.

NA	TRBV6-5	NA	TRBJ1-5	TGTGCCAGCAGTTACTCGAGAGATCAGCCCCAGCATTTT	CASSYSRDQPQHF
NA	TRBV28	NA	TRBJ1-1	TGTGCCAGCAGGCCTCGGGGGGGCGCCTTGAACACTGAAGCTTTCTTT	CASRPRGGALNTEAFF
TRBD1	TRBV12-3/TRBV12-4	NA	TRBJ1-2	TGTGCCAGCAGTCGGGACAGTAACTATGGCTACACCTTC	CASSRDSNYGYTF
NA	TRBV11-2	NA	TRBJ1-3	TGTGCCAGCAGCCCGTGGGCGATAGGGGGTGGAAACACCATATATTTT	CASSPWAIGGGNTIYF
NA	TRBV5-1	NA	TRBJ2-2	TGCGCCAGCAGCTCCCGTGGGAACACCGGGGAGCTGTTTTTT	CASSSRGNTGELFF
NA	TRBV29-1	NA	TRBJ2-7	TGCAGCGTTGAGCGGCCACCCTACGAGCAGTACTTC	CSVERPPYEQYF
TRBD1	TRBV7-2	NA	TRBJ2-2	TGTGCCAGCGGAAGGGACAGCGCGAACACCGGGGAGCTGTTTTTT	CASGRDSANTGELFF
NA	TRBV30	NA	TRBJ2-7	TGTGCCTGGAGTGTCAGAGGGGGCTACGAGCAGTACTTC	CAWSVRGGYEQYF
TRBD1	TRBV4-2	NA	TRBJ2-6	TGTGCCAGCAGCCAAGGGGGCAGGGGGACTGGGGCCAACGTCCTGACTTTC	CASSQGGRGTGANVLTF
NA	TRBV28	NA	TRBJ1-5	TGTGCCAGCAGTTCACAGGGTCCCGGGCAGCCCCAGCATTTT	CASSSQGPGQPQHF
NA	TRBV5-4	once	TRBJ1-1	TGTGCCAGCAGCTTGGACATTTCAACTGAAGCTTTCTTT	CASSLDISTEAFF
NA	TRBV25-1	NA	TRBJ2-6	TGTGCCAGCAGTGTGGGCTCTGGGGCCAACGTCCTGACTTTC	CASSVGSGANVLTF
NA	TRBV28	NA	TRBJ1-5	TGTGCCAGCAGTTTACGGGCGCAGCCCCAGCATTTT	CASSLRAQPQHF
NA	TRBV2	few	TRBJ2-7	TGTGCCAGCAAAGACCCCACAGCGAGCTCCTACGAGCAGTACTTC	CASKDPTASSYEQYF
NA	TRBV30	few	TRBJ2-5	TGTGCCTTGTTGGCGGTCGGAGGGGAGACCCAGTACTTC	CALLAVGGETQYF
NA	TRBV7-6	NA	TRBJ1-3	TGTGCCAGCAGCTCGCGAAAATGGGAAAACACCATATATTTT	CASSSRKWENTIYF
NA	TRBV3-1/TRBV3-2	NA	TRBJ2-7	TGTGCCAGCAGCCCTACGCCGGGACGGACCTACGAGCAGTACTTC	CASSPTPGRTYEQYF
NA	TRBV19	NA	TRBJ1-2	TGTGCCAGTACCACCCAAGCTGTTAACTATGGCTACACCTTC	CASTTQAVNYGYTF
NA	TRBV29-1	NA	TRBJ1-1	TGCAGCGTTGGTGGGGTAAGGAACACTGAAGCTTTCTTT	CSVGGVRNTEAFF
TRBD1	TRBV30	NA	TRBJ2-7	TGTGCCTGGAGTGCCCCAAGGACAGGGGGTTGGTACGAGCAGTACTTC	CAWSAPRTGGWYEQYF
TRBD2	TRBV6-5	NA	TRBJ2-1	TGTGCCAGCAGCCTAAGCGGGGCAGCGTACAATGAGCAGTTCTTC	CASSLSGAAYNEQFF
NA	TRBV4-1	NA	TRBJ1-2	TGCGCCAGCAGCCAAGAAGGATCCACTAACTATGGCTACACCTTC	CASSQEGSTNYGYTF
NA	TRBV6-1	NA	TRBJ1-3	TGTGCCAGCAGTGAAGGGCCGATCTACTCTGGAAACACCATATATTTT	CASSEGPIYSGNTIYF
NA	TRBV28	NA	TRBJ1-2	TGTGCCAGTCATACCGGGCCCGGCGTCAGGGGCTACACCTTC	CASHTGPGVRGYTF
TRBD1	TRBV7-8	many	TRBJ1-1	TGTGCCAGCAGCTTTTCCGGGACAGGGGGCACTGAAGCTTTCTTT	CASSFSGTGGTEAFF
TRBD1	TRBV5-1	once	TRBJ1-3	TGCGCCAGCAGCTTGACAGGGGGGAACACCATATATTTT	CASSLTGGNTIYF
NA	TRBV19	NA	TRBJ2-6	TGTGCCAGTAGTACCAGCTCTGGGGCCAACGTCCTGACTTTC	CASSTSSGANVLTF
TRBD2	TRBV11-2	NA	TRBJ2-1	TGTGCCAGCAGCTTGGGGACTAGCTACTACAATGAGCAGTTCTTC	CASSLGTSYYNEQFF
NA	TRBV27	once	TRBJ2-7	TGTGCCAGCAGTTTACCCCCGTCGGGGGGCCCCTACGAGCAGTACTTC	CASSLPPSGGPYEQYF
NA	TRBV19	NA	TRBJ2-2	TGTGCCAGTAGTTCCTACAGGGAGAACACCGGGGAGCTGTTTTTT	CASSSYRENTGELFF
NA	TRBV18	NA	TRBJ2-2	TGTGCCAGCTCACGAGACGGGGAGCTGTTTTTT	CASSRDGELFF
TRBD1	TRBV15	NA	TRBJ2-3	TGTGCCACCAGCACTCGACAGGGTATGGGGACAGATACGCAGTATTTT	CATSTRQGMGTDTQYF
TRBD2	TRBV3-1/TRBV3-2	NA	TRBJ2-5	TGTGCCAGCAGCCTAAGGACTAGCGGGGGAGTGACCCAGTACTTC	CASSLRTSGGVTQYF
TRBD1	TRBV5-1	NA	TRBJ2-3	TGCGCCAGCAGCTTGGTCAAGGGGGCGGATACGCAGTATTTT	CASSLVKGADTQYF
NA	TRBV3-1/TRBV3-2	NA	TRBJ2-2	TGTGCCAGCAGCCAGTCGGACCGCTACACCGGGGAGCTGTTTTTT	CASSQSDRYTGELFF
TRBD1	TRBV5-1	NA	TRBJ2-1	TGCGCCAGCAGCCTAGGGACAAGGGGGCGCGCGACGGGGGAGCAGTTCTTC	CASSLGTRGRATGEQFF
NA	TRBV27	once	TRBJ1-1	TGTGCCAGCACGAGCCTTACACGCGAAGCTTTCTTT	CASTSLTREAFF
TRBD2	TRBV7-3	NA	TRBJ2-5	TGTGCCAGCAGCTTAGGGCTAGCGGGGAGACAAGAGACCCAGTACTTC	CASSLGLAGRQETQYF
TRBD2	TRBV5-1	NA	TRBJ2-1	TGCGCCAGCAGCCCTACTAGCGGATACAATGAGCAGTTCTTC	CASSPTSGYNEQFF
NA	TRBV18	NA	TRBJ1-4	TGTGCCAGCTCACCCGGTACAACTAATGAAAAACTGTTTTTT	CASSPGTTNEKLFF
NA	TRBV28	NA	TRBJ1-3	TGTGCCAGCAGTTTAGGGGGGTCCTCTGGAAACACCATATATTTT	CASSLGGSSGNTIYF
TRBD1	TRBV19	NA	TRBJ1-5	TGTGCCAGTAGTATAATGGGACAGGGGGCTTCGAGGGCCCAGCATTTT	CASSIMGQGASRAQHF
NA	TRBV18	NA	TRBJ1-1	TGTGCCAGCTCACCTCACCCCGGGCCGAACACTGAAGCTTTCTTT	CASSPHPGPNTEAFF
TRBD1	TRBV5-4	NA	TRBJ1-4	TGTGCCAGCAGCTTGGGCCGGGACAGAGAAAAACTGTTTTTT	CASSLGRDREKLFF
NA	TRBV12-3/TRBV12-4	NA	TRBJ2-7	TGTGCCAGCAGTTTTGCGGCCGAGCAGTACTTC	CASSFAAEQYF
NA	TRBV28	NA	TRBJ1-2	TGTGCCAGCGATGCCCGTTTTGACTATGGCTACACCTTC	CASDARFDYGYTF
NA	TRBV6-5	NA	TRBJ2-7	TGTGCCAGCTCTCAAAGGGTCACGAGCTCCTACGAGCAGTACTTC	CASSQRVTSSYEQYF
NA	TRBV29-1	NA	TRBJ1-1	TGCAGCGTGGGTCGCGGGGGAACCACTGAAGCTTTCTTT	CSVGRGGTTEAFF
TRBD1	TRBV7-9	NA	TRBJ2-7	TGTGCCAGCAGCCACAATGGACAGGGGAGCTCCTACGAGCAGTACTTC	CASSHNGQGSSYEQYF
TRBD1	TRBV6-5	NA	TRBJ1-5	TGTGCCAGCAGCCACAAGACAGGGCTCGGTCAGCCCCAGCATTTT	CASSHKTGLGQPQHF
NA	TRBV7-8	NA	TRBJ1-5	TGTGCCAGCAGCCTCCGGACAGCCGATAGCAATCAGCCCCAGCATTTT	CASSLRTADSNQPQHF